The next 30 T cell receptor beta chains were all read from a single sample in a study of T cells after yellow fever vaccination. Via MiXCR, TCRdb re-called the 5' RACE reads, giving one row per CDR3 protein. The table includes about 260,000 distinct CDR3 sequences, around 4.9% detected once. Sequenced material: CD4+ T cells sorted from PBMCs, taken on the day of the yellow fever booster vaccination. The receptor source for this set is a man between 18 and 29 years old who received the YFV17D yellow fever vaccine.

This clonotype showed up many times. The chain has TRBV6-2 or TRBV6-3 and TRBJ1-1, with D tentatively TRBD1 (6 bases). The V gene's germline CDR1 is MNHEY and CDR2 SVGEGT. The CDR3 has 13 residues. Trimming stripped 5 bases from V and 4 bases from J, with 11 bases between. CDR3 loop: CASSEQGFTEAFF. The CDR3 DNA reads as TGTGCCAGCAGTGAACAGGGTTTCACTGAAGCTTTCTTT.

The table lists this clonotype with a few counts. The chain joins TRBV7-3 to TRBJ2-5, with 8 nucleotides matching TRBD1. The V gene end was trimmed by 3 bases and the J gene end by 5 bases; junction bases not matched to a gene: 5. The CDR3 runs 14 residues. In germline, CDR1 is SGHTA, CDR2 FQGTGA. The CDR3 reads CASSFMDRAETQYF. CDR3 DNA sequence: TGTGCCAGCAGCTTTATGGACAGGGCTGAGACCCAGTACTTC. Full variable domain (rest looked up from reference TRBV7-3 and TRBJ2-5): GAGVSQTPSNKVTEKGKYVELRCDPISGHTALYWYRQSLGQGPEFLIYFQGTGAADDSGLPNDRFFAVRPEGSVSTLKIQRTERGDSAVYLCASSFMDRAETQYFGPGTRLLVL.

The chain uses TRBV27 and TRBJ2-5; D is possibly TRBD1 (6 bases). V was cut by 5 bases and J by 5 bases, with 18 bases left in between. The CDR3 is 15 amino acids. CDR1 and CDR2 (germline): MNHEY, SMNVEV (reference sequence). As DNA, the CDR3 is TGTGCCAGCAGTCCCTACATTGACAGGCAGGAGACCCAGTACTTC. Residues: CASSPYIDRQETQYF.

The chain employs TRBV24-1 and TRBJ2-2; D possibly corresponds to TRBD2 (7 bases). CDR3 length: 15 residues. Trimming shortened V by 7 bases and J by 4 bases, and 15 bases separated the two germline ends. CDR1 and CDR2 (germline): KGHDR, SFDVKD. CDR3 sequence reads: CATSKGGVRTGELFF. CDR3 coding DNA: TGTGCCACCAGCAAAGGGGGGGTACGCACCGGGGAGCTGTTTTTT.

In its sample, this clonotype was seen many times. The chain links TRBV4-2 to TRBJ1-5, with 10 bases aligning to TRBD1. J lost 6 bases, V lost 3 bases, and 8 bases had no gene match. In germline, CDR1 is LGHNA, CDR2 YNFKEQ. This CDR3 has 16 residues. The CDR3 DNA sequence: TGTGCCAGCAGCCACAAACCGGGACAGGGGAGTCAGCCCCAGCATTTT. This sequence encodes CASSHKPGQGSQPQHF.

This clonotype appeared a few times. The chain links TRBV7-2 to TRBJ1-4; 7 bases align to TRBD1. CDR1 is SGHTA, CDR2 FQGNSA, per germline. The CDR3 is made up of 15 amino acids. The J segment lost 7 bases and the V segment lost 3 bases, leaving 8 bases of the junction unmatched. The CDR3 spells CASSFQTGSFEKLFF. CDR3 coding DNA: TGTGCCAGCAGCTTCCAGACAGGGAGTTTTGAAAAACTGTTTTTT.

This clonotype was counted many times. V gene TRBV29-1 combines with J gene TRBJ1-4, with unresolved D. The V gene's germline CDR1 is SQVTM and CDR2 ANQGSEA. Trimming removed 6 bases at V and 5 bases at J, with 13 bases between. This CDR3 is 13 amino acids long. In DNA form, the CDR3 reads TGCAGCGTCTCACCGCCCGGGAATGAAAAACTGTTTTTT. Its translation is CSVSPPGNEKLFF.

This clonotype was counted between two and nine times. The chain uses TRBV11-2 and TRBJ1-2; perhaps TRBD1 as D (5 bases). From germline, CDR1 is SGHAT and CDR2 FQNNGV. V gave up 0 bases and J gave up 8 bases, with 10 bases separating them. This CDR3 contains 13 residues. The CDR3, as DNA: TGTGCCAGCAGCTTAGAGGCAGGGTTGGGCTACACCTTC. Residues: CASSLEAGLGYTF.

This clonotype was seen at least ten times. The V and J genes are TRBV7-8 and TRBJ2-3; 11 nucleotides match TRBD2. The trim removed 6 bases at V and 0 bases at J, leaving 8 bases unmatched. Germline CDR1 and CDR2: SGHVS and FQNEAQ. The CDR3 totals 17 residues. For the CDR3, the DNA is TGTGCCAGCAGTCGACTAGCGGGGACCCTTAGCACAGATACGCAGTATTTT. Protein product: CASSRLAGTLSTDTQYF.

This clonotype was detected only a few times. J is TRBJ1-2 and V is TRBV12-3 or TRBV12-4; D remains unclear. The ends were cut back, 5 bases at V and 7 bases at J, with 17 bases in the middle. This CDR3 is 14 amino acids long. CDR3 loop: CASSPQSGGGGYTF. CDR3 nucleotides: TGTGCCAGCAGTCCACAGTCGGGCGGAGGTGGCTACACCTTC.

This clonotype was observed many times. The V gene is TRBV5-1, the J gene TRBJ2-5; possible D gene TRBD1, 6 bases. This CDR3 contains 14 residues. Germline loops: CDR1 SGHRS, CDR2 YFSETQ. The germline V and J ends were trimmed by 1 base and 4 bases, with 11 bases remaining between them. CDR3 in amino acids: CASSLTGNGETQYF. The CDR3 DNA reads TGCGCCAGCAGCTTGACAGGGAATGGAGAGACCCAGTACTTC.

This chain joins TRBV28 and TRBJ2-7; TRBD2 aligns across 7 bases. V dropped 2 bases and J dropped 0; count of bases not matched to a gene: 1. Germline lookup yields CDR1 MDHEN and CDR2 SYDVKM. This CDR3 is 14 amino acids long. The chain's CDR3 is CASSLGEGSYEQYV. CDR3 coding DNA: TGTGCCAGCAGTTTAGGGGAGGGCTCCTACGAGCAGTACGTC.

This clonotype was found a few times. The J gene is TRBJ1-5, the V gene TRBV5-5, with unresolved D. The CDR3 has 13 amino acids. Germline V gives CDR1 SGHKS, CDR2 YYEKEE (reference sequence). The V end lost 3 bases, the J end lost 9 bases, and 13 bases lay between the germline ends. The CDR3 region has the DNA TGTGCCAGCAGCTCCGGCCCTGTGAGGCCCCAGCATTTT. It specifies CASSSGPVRPQHF.

The rearrangement joins TRBV28 to TRBJ2-3; D call uncertain. There are 13 residues in the CDR3. V was pared by 6 bases and J by 6 bases, with 13 bases between. CDR1 is MDHEN and CDR2 is SYDVKM in the germline V gene. The CDR3 sequence is CASRIFAEDTQYF. The CDR3 nucleotides are TGTGCCAGCAGAATTTTCGCGGAGGATACGCAGTATTTT.

This clonotype came up a few times. The rearrangement links TRBV19 to TRBJ1-5; perhaps TRBD1 as D (6 bases). Trimming took 3 bases from V and 1 from J, leaving 13 bases between them. Germline CDR1 LNHDA, CDR2 SQIVND (reference sequence). The CDR3 spans 16 residues. CDR3 residues: CASSIPIDRSNQPQHF. CDR3 sequence (DNA): TGTGCCAGTAGTATTCCTATTGACAGGAGCAATCAGCCCCAGCATTTT.

There are a few counts of this clonotype. The V gene is TRBV20-1, the J gene TRBJ2-7; no reliable D call. The length of the CDR3 is 13 residues. Germline V lookup: CDR1 DFQATT, CDR2 SNEGSKA (reference sequence). With 2 bases removed from V and 1 base from J, the gap between germline ends came to 9 bases. For the CDR3, the DNA is TGCAGTGCTAGACGACAACCGTCCTACGAGCAGTACGTC. Its protein product is CSARRQPSYEQYV.

The V gene is TRBV6-5, the J gene TRBJ2-2; 8 nucleotides align to TRBD1. The CDR3 sequence is 14 residues long. The germline V gene encodes CDR1 MNHEY and CDR2 SVGAGI. V trimming: 2 bases; J trimming: 6 bases; junction bases outside the gene matches: 2. CDR3 residues: CASSYPQGAGELFF. In DNA form, the CDR3 reads TGTGCCAGCAGTTACCCACAGGGGGCCGGGGAGCTGTTTTTT.

This clonotype was seen only a few times. This chain connects TRBV7-9 to TRBJ2-5; D might be TRBD2 (5 bases). Germline V lookup: CDR1 SEHNR, CDR2 FQNEAQ (reference sequence). With 3 bases removed from V and 5 bases from J, the gap between germline ends came to 16 bases. The CDR3 extends over 15 amino acids. CDR3 in DNA: TGTGCCAGCAGCTTCCCAGCGAAACTAGGGGAGACCCAGTACTTC. Its protein product is CASSFPAKLGETQYF.

This clonotype was seen a few times. The rearrangement joins TRBV5-1 to TRBJ2-3; 8 bases are shared with TRBD1. After removal of 0 bases from V and 1 base from J, the junction contained 13 bases not matched to a gene. This CDR3 comprises 19 residues. Germline assignment: CDR1 SGHRS and CDR2 YFSETQ. CDR3 sequence (DNA): TGCGCCAGCAGCTTGGAAATTGCAGGGGGCTATGTGGGCACAGATACGCAGTATTTT. Protein: CASSLEIAGGYVGTDTQYF.

In its sample, this clonotype was seen a few times. The V and J genes are TRBV7-9 and TRBJ1-5, with D perhaps matching TRBD1 (6 bases). The V and J ends lost 4 bases and 2 bases respectively, with 12 bases between them. This CDR3 comprises 15 residues. Germline V lookup: CDR1 SEHNR, CDR2 FQNEAQ (reference sequence). CDR3 residues: CASSSQGLGNQPQHF. CDR3 coding DNA: TGTGCCAGCAGCTCCCAGGGGCTTGGCAATCAGCCCCAGCATTTT.

This clonotype turned up a few times. The chain is built from TRBV4-2 and TRBJ2-5; TRBD2 matches 8 bases. The CDR3 contains 18 residues. V trimming: 3 bases; J trimming: 3 bases; junction bases outside the gene matches: 15. Germline V gene lookup returns CDR1 LGHNA and CDR2 YNFKEQ. The CDR3 sequence: CASSHGSVAGGEEETQYF. The CDR3 DNA sequence: TGTGCCAGCAGCCACGGCTCCGTCGCGGGGGGCGAGGAAGAGACCCAGTACTTC.

This clonotype was counted at least ten times. The chain recombines TRBV12-3 or TRBV12-4 with TRBJ2-3; a weak D match, TRBD2 (5 bases). V shed 5 bases and J shed 7 bases, with 13 bases lying between them. The CDR3 consists of 13 residues. The CDR3 nucleotides are TGTGCCAGCAGTCTCCTCCTAGCTCATACGCAGTATTTT. Its translation: CASSLLLAHTQYF.

This clonotype was found a few times. The J gene is TRBJ2-5, the V gene TRBV20-1; 7 nucleotides match TRBD2. Unmatched junction bases numbered 5, after V lost 0 bases and J lost 4 bases. The CDR3 extends over 14 amino acids. The germline gives CDR1 DFQATT, CDR2 SNEGSKA (reference sequence). CDR3 bases: TGCAGTGCTAGAGATTCGCCGGGGGGAGAGACCCAGTACTTC. Amino acids: CSARDSPGGETQYF.

The chain carries TRBV4-1 and TRBJ2-5; TRBD1 might be the D (6 bases). CDR1 MGHRA and CDR2 YSYEKL come from the germline V gene. The CDR3 has 13 residues. V lost 4 bases, J lost 1 base, and 7 bases lay in between. Written as DNA, the CDR3 is TGCGCCAGCAGCCGCAGGGGCCAAGAGACCCAGTACTTC. As protein: CASSRRGQETQYF.

This clonotype showed up many times. This chain links TRBV5-1 with TRBJ2-3; 10 bases map to TRBD1. Germline trimming cut 4 bases from V and 4 bases from J; bases unmatched to any gene: 9. Germline CDR1 SGHRS, CDR2 YFSETQ. CDR3 length equals 16 residues. CDR3 protein: CASSAAGTGAADTQYF. The CDR3 nucleotides are TGCGCCAGCAGCGCCGCCGGGACAGGGGCGGCAGATACGCAGTATTTT.

The CDR3 spells CATSRVVFNGGANVLTF. CDR3 DNA sequence: TGTGCCACCAGCAGAGTTGTCTTCAATGGTGGGGCCAACGTCCTGACTTTC. V usage is TRBV15 and J usage is TRBJ2-6, with D uncertain. This CDR3 region has 17 residues. From germline, CDR1 is LNHNV and CDR2 YYDKDF (reference sequence). V was clipped by 1 base and J by 3 bases, with 13 bases between them.

The rearrangement joins TRBV4-1 to TRBJ1-6, with D possibly matching TRBD1 (6 bases). CDR1 and CDR2 from the germline V gene are MGHRA and YSYEKL. The CDR3 totals 18 residues. V was cut by 2 bases and J by 0 bases, with 14 bases left in between. The CDR3 DNA is TGCGCCAGCAGCCAATTACGGACAGCGAGCTCCTATAATTCACCCCTCCACTTT. This codes for CASSQLRTASSYNSPLHF.

V is TRBV4-3 and J is TRBJ2-6, with D perhaps matching TRBD2 (6 bases). Germline V lookup: CDR1 LGHNA, CDR2 YSLEER. Trimming stripped 2 bases from V and 0 bases from J, with 17 bases between. The CDR3 consists of 19 residues. The chain's CDR3 is CASSQLRDFPSSGANVLTF. CDR3 coding DNA: TGCGCCAGCAGCCAATTAAGGGACTTCCCGAGCTCTGGGGCCAACGTCCTGACTTTC.

This clonotype was seen ten or more times. The chain joins TRBV7-2 to TRBJ1-2, with TRBD1 as a possible D gene (5 bases). The V gene's germline CDR1 is SGHTA and CDR2 FQGNSA. This CDR3 has 14 amino acids. V was shortened by 0 bases and J by 8 bases, with 13 bases between the two germline ends. CDR3 sequence (DNA): TGTGCCAGCAGCTTAGCGGGTGCGGGGGGAGGCTACACCTTC. This codes for CASSLAGAGGGYTF. Looking up the rest from reference TRBV7-2 and TRBJ1-2 gives the full variable domain: GAGVSQSPSNKVTEKGKDVELRCDPISGHTALYWYRQSLGQGLEFLIYFQGNSAPDKSGLPSDRFSAERTGGSVSTLTIQRTQQEDSAVYLCASSLAGAGGGYTFGSGTRLTVV.

This clonotype occurred a few times. This rearrangement joins TRBV11-3 to TRBJ2-1; 7 bases line up with TRBD2. Trimming cost V 8 bases and J 4 bases; bases outside gene matches: 5. Looked up from germline, CDR1 is SGHNT and CDR2 is YENEEA. This CDR3 spans 13 amino acids. The CDR3 reads CASGLAEYNEQFF. CDR3 coding DNA: TGTGCCAGCGGGCTAGCGGAATACAATGAGCAGTTCTTC.